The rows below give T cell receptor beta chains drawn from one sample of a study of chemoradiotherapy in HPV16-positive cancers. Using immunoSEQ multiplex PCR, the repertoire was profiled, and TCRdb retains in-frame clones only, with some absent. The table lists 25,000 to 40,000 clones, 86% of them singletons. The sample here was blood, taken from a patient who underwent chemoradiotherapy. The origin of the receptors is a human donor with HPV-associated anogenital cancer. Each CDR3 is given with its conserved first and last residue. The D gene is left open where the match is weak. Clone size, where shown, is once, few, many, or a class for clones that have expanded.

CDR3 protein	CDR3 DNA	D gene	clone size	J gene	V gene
CASSERDGSSGNTIYF	TGTGCCAGCAGTGAACGGGACGGATCCTCTGGAAACACCATATATTTT	.	few	TRBJ1-3	TRBV6-1
CASSSAGTGNFDTQYF	TGTGCCAGCAGCTCGGCGGGGACAGGGAATTTTGATACGCAGTATTTT	TRBD1	.	TRBJ2-3	TRBV7-2
CASRDNYEQYF	TGTGCCAGCAGGGACAACTACGAGCAGTACTTC	.	.	TRBJ2-7	TRBV6-6
CASSLRAGGGTDTQYF	TGCGCCAGCAGCCTAAGAGCGGGGGGTGGCACAGATACGCAGTATTTT	TRBD2	.	TRBJ2-3	TRBV5-1
CASSLTGRAEAFF	TGTGCCAGCAGTTTAACAGGGAGGGCTGAAGCTTTCTTT	.	.	TRBJ1-1	TRBV27
CASSLTGREKLFF	TGTGCCAGCAGTTTAACTGGCAGGGAAAAACTGTTTTTT	.	.	TRBJ1-4	TRBV27
CASSILDGTAYRGPEAFF	TGCGCCAGCAGTATCCTTGATGGGACAGCGTACCGAGGGCCTGAAGCTTTCTTT	TRBD1	once	TRBJ1-1	TRBV23-1
CASLSLGTEAFF	TGTGCCAGCCTTTCCCTCGGGACTGAAGCTTTCTTT	.	.	TRBJ1-1	TRBV28
CASSGPAGPYEQYF	TGTGCCAGTAGTGGCCCAGCGGGGCCCTACGAGCAGTACTTC	TRBD2	.	TRBJ2-7	TRBV19
CASSLRDRRTDTQYF	TGCGCCAGCAGCTTAAGGGACAGACGCACAGATACGCAGTATTTT	TRBD1	.	TRBJ2-3	TRBV5-1